The 9 T cell receptor beta chains below come from one sample, sequenced in a study of T cell repertoires in cytomegalovirus infection. TCRdb redid the calling of the reads with MiXCR, one entry per CDR3 protein. The repertoire holds about 450,000 distinct CDR3 sequences, with around 32% as singletons. Sequenced: PBMCs. All receptors come from a human donor in good health (CMV status not recorded). Some clones in this sample may be carry-over from other donors' samples.

The chain is built from TRBV7-9 and TRBJ2-7, with 9 bases fitting TRBD1. Germline V gene data show CDR1 as SEHNR and CDR2 as FQNEAQ (reference sequence). Trimming cost V 1 base and J 6 bases; bases outside gene matches: 7. The CDR3 totals 15 residues. CDR3 region: CASSLDIWTGVEQYF. CDR3 coding DNA: TGTGCCAGCAGCTTAGATATTTGGACAGGGGTCGAGCAGTACTTC.

V gene TRBV5-4 combines with J gene TRBJ1-6; TRBD1 aligns across 8 bases. CDR1 SGHNT and CDR2 YYREEE come from the germline V gene (reference sequence). The CDR3 consists of 13 residues. Trimming cost V 0 bases and J 18 bases; bases outside gene matches: 8. The CDR3 reads CASSLVGQGPHHF. The CDR3 coding sequence is TGTGCCAGCAGCTTGGTCGGACAGGGACCTCACCACTTT.

This clonotype has only a few counts. The chain is built from TRBV4-2 and TRBJ2-6; a weak D match, TRBD2 (6 bases). This CDR3 is built from 19 residues. Trimming removed 0 bases from V and 0 bases from J, with 15 bases in between. Looked up from germline, CDR1 is LGHNA and CDR2 is YNFKEQ. The CDR3 nucleotides read TGTGCCAGCAGCCAAGATGGTCGGGACTTCCTCTCTGGGGCCAACGTCCTGACTTTC. This encodes CASSQDGRDFLSGANVLTF.

Concerning this clonotype: A read error is likely, as this CDR3 ends without the conserved phenylalanine or tryptophan. The J gene is TRBJ1-2, the V gene TRBV7-6; D remains unclear. CDR3 length: 13 residues. Trimming shortened V by 4 bases and J by 8 bases, and 14 bases separated the two germline ends. Germline CDR1 SGHVS, CDR2 FNYEAQ. The CDR3 sequence is CASSSSGVFGYTC. The CDR3 nucleotides are TGTGCCAGCAGCTCGTCCGGGGTTTTCGGCTACACCTGC.

On this clonotype itself: Given a much more abundant clone one base away, this may be a read error. The chain recombines TRBV4-1 with TRBJ1-5; 7 bases align to TRBD1. This CDR3 region has 15 residues. Germline CDR1 is MGHRA and CDR2 is YSYEKL. With 1 base clipped from V and 3 bases from J, the junction kept 3 bases outside the gene matches. CDR3 coding DNA: TGCGCCAGCAGCCAAGCACAGGGGAACAATCAGCCCCAGCATTTT. This sequence encodes CASSQAQGNNQPQHF.

In its sample, this clonotype was seen a few times. The CDR3 DNA reads TGTGCCAGCAGTGAACCCCTGACGAGGGGCTACTATGGCTACACCTTC. Translating it yields CASSEPLTRGYYGYTF. This chain joins TRBV2 and TRBJ1-2; maybe TRBD1 (5 bases). Germline V gene sequence: CDR1 SNHLY, CDR2 FYNNEI. Trimming shortened V by 2 bases and J by 3 bases, and 16 bases separated the two germline ends. The CDR3 loop spans 16 amino acids.

This clonotype appeared many times. This chain connects TRBV6-2 or TRBV6-3 to TRBJ2-7; D ambiguous. Germline V lookup: CDR1 MNHEY, CDR2 SVGEGT. V lost 0 bases and J 7 bases, leaving 13 bases between the germline ends. The CDR3 is 14 amino acids. The CDR3 spells CASSYSGPVSEQYF. The CDR3 bases are TGTGCCAGCAGTTACTCCGGGCCAGTATCGGAGCAGTACTTC.

This clonotype has a handful of counts. The chain has TRBV12-3 or TRBV12-4 and TRBJ2-2; D is undetermined. The CDR3 covers 16 residues. Trimming took off 8 bases at V and 3 bases at J, with 19 bases between the two ends. CDR3 nucleotides: TGTGCCAGCCAGGCCGACGGAGCGCTCCACACCGGGGAGCTGTTTTTT. Its protein is CASQADGALHTGELFF.

The V gene is TRBV20-1, the J gene TRBJ2-5, with 8 nucleotides matching TRBD2. The CDR3 is 13 amino acids. After removal of 6 bases from V and 4 bases from J, the junction contained 7 bases not matched to a gene. The germline CDR1 and CDR2 sequences are DFQATT and SNEGSKA (reference sequence). The CDR3 DNA sequence: TGCAGTGCGGACGGGGGGGCCAGAGAGACCCAGTACTTC. This encodes CSADGGARETQYF.